Listed here are 31 T cell receptor beta chains from one sample, sequenced in a study of T cell responses to AZD1222 COVID-19 vaccine. Clones were sequenced by immunoSEQ multiplex PCR, and TCRdb holds only the in-frame ones, with some missing. The sample contains approximately 74,000 clones, about nine tenths of which appear only once. Sequenced here: peripheral blood, sampled on day 0 of AZD1222 vaccination. The source is an adult in good health.

The genes are TRBV7-6 and TRBJ2-3, with 10 bases matching TRBD2. With V trimmed by 1 base and J by 0 bases, 10 bases remained unmatched. The CDR3 runs 19 residues. Germline CDR1 is SGHVS and CDR2 is FNYEAQ. Here the CDR3 DNA reads TGTGCCAGCAGCTTAGATGGCGGTAGCGGGAGGTCTAGCACAGATACGCAGTATTTT. Its protein is CASSLDGGSGRSSTDTQYF.

In regard to this clone: The sample has other DNA sequences that encode this CDR3 too. The J gene is TRBJ2-1, the V gene TRBV4-3; D possibly corresponds to TRBD2 (6 bases). CDR1 and CDR2 from the germline V gene are LGHNA and YSLEER. Trimming took 0 bases from V and 6 from J, leaving 12 bases between them. CDR3 size: 15 residues. This CDR3 reads CASSQDSGLSNEQFF. CDR3 DNA sequence: TGCGCCAGCAGCCAAGATTCCGGACTATCCAATGAGCAGTTCTTC.

The rearrangement joins TRBV5-6 to TRBJ2-7; unclear D gene. Germline V CDR1 and CDR2: SGHDT, YYEEEE. The CDR3 has 13 residues. The V end lost 0 bases, the J end lost 4 bases, and 8 bases lay between the germline ends. The CDR3 nucleotides are TGTGCCAGCAGCTTGGTACATCCGTACGAGCAGTACTTC. Translated, it gives CASSLVHPYEQYF. Full variable domain (rest looked up from reference TRBV5-6 and TRBJ2-7): DAGVTQSPTHLIKTRGQQVTLRCSPKSGHDTVSWYQQALGQGPQFIFQYYEEEERQRGNFPDRFSGHQFPNYSSELNVNALLLGDSALYLCASSLVHPYEQYFGPGTRLTVT.

This clone was counted between two and nine times. This chain links TRBV19 with TRBJ2-7, with 12 bases matching TRBD2. With V trimmed by 5 bases and J by 3 bases, 5 bases remained unmatched. This CDR3 has 15 residues. CDR1 and CDR2 from the germline V gene are LNHDA and SQIVND (reference sequence). The CDR3 spells CASSLAGGPGYEQYF. CDR3 in DNA: TGTGCCAGTAGTCTAGCGGGAGGGCCGGGCTACGAGCAGTACTTC. Based on the CDR3 plus reference TRBV19 and TRBJ2-7, the full variable domain is DGGITQSPKYLFRKEGQNVTLSCEQNLNHDAMYWYRQDPGQGLRLIYYSQIVNDFQKGDIAEGYSVSREKKESFPLTVTSAQKNPTAFYLCASSLAGGPGYEQYFGPGTRLTVT.

The chain joins TRBV7-4 to TRBJ1-4; no clear D gene. This CDR3 contains 19 residues. V was clipped by 1 base and J by 2 bases, with 20 bases between them. Germline values: CDR1 SGHVT, CDR2 SQSDAQ. The CDR3 sequence: CASSLGQDPREGTNEKLFF. The CDR3 DNA reads TGTGCCAGCAGCTTAGGCCAGGATCCAAGGGAAGGGACTAATGAAAAACTGTTTTTT.

This chain links TRBV30 with TRBJ2-3; no reliable D call. The CDR3 sequence is 15 residues long. Trimming took off 2 bases at V and 1 base at J, with 13 bases between the two ends. The germline V gene has CDR1 GTSNPN and CDR2 SVGIG (reference sequence). This chain's CDR3 is CAWSSDPSGTDTQYF. In DNA, the CDR3 is TGTGCCTGGAGTTCGGATCCATCGGGCACAGATACGCAGTATTTT. The full variable domain, in which reference TRBV30 and TRBJ2-3 provide the parts outside the CDR3, is SQTIHQWPATLVQPVGSPLSLECTVEGTSNPNLYWYRQAAGRGLQLLFYSVGIGQISSEVPQNLSASRPQDRQFILSSKKLLLSDSGFYLCAWSSDPSGTDTQYFGPGTRLTVL.

This clone was counted between two and nine times. The CDR3 region has the DNA TGTGCCAGCAGCCAAGTAAAAGAGTACGCAGGGTTGCGTCCTAATTCACCCCTCCACTTT. Translating it yields CASSQVKEYAGLRPNSPLHF. V is TRBV4-2 and J is TRBJ1-6; tentatively, D is TRBD1 (5 bases). With 1 base removed from V and 6 bases from J, the gap between germline ends came to 25 bases. The CDR3 covers 20 residues. CDR1 and CDR2 from the germline V gene are LGHNA and YNFKEQ.

This clone has only a few counts. CDR3 in DNA: TGCGCCAGCAGCTTGGGACAGTCAACTGAGACCCAGTACTTC. Its translation is CASSLGQSTETQYF. V gene TRBV5-1 combines with J gene TRBJ2-5; maybe TRBD1 (5 bases). Germline CDR1 and CDR2: SGHRS and YFSETQ. Trimming took 0 bases from V and 5 from J, leaving 11 bases between them. The CDR3 is 14 residues long.

The rearrangement links TRBV11-2 to TRBJ1-5; D ambiguous. The V end was cut by 1 base, the J end by 0 bases, with 10 bases between. Germline V lookup: CDR1 SGHAT, CDR2 FQNNGV. The CDR3 spans 16 residues. The CDR3 loop is CASSLGREHSNQPQHF. The DNA for the CDR3 is TGTGCCAGCAGCTTAGGGCGGGAACATAGCAATCAGCCCCAGCATTTT.

The chain is built from TRBV11-2 and TRBJ1-1, with 9 nucleotides matching TRBD1. The V and J ends lost 1 base and 5 bases, in that order; junction bases with no gene match: 2. The germline CDR1 and CDR2 sequences are SGHAT and FQNNGV. The length of the CDR3 is 14 residues. This chain's CDR3 is CASSLGQGGTEAFF. In DNA form, the CDR3 reads TGTGCCAGCAGCTTAGGACAGGGGGGAACTGAAGCTTTCTTT.

V gene TRBV7-2 combines with J gene TRBJ2-3; 9 nucleotides match TRBD2. This CDR3 region has 15 residues. Germline V CDR1 and CDR2: SGHTA, FQGNSA. V shed 5 bases and J 2 bases; nucleotides not matched to a gene: 5. Written as DNA, the CDR3 is TGTGCCAGCAGCCCGCGACTAGCGGACACAGATACGCAGTATTTT. Translating it yields CASSPRLADTDTQYF.

The chain combines TRBV2 with TRBJ1-1; D not certain. The length of the CDR3 is 14 residues. The V and J ends lost 0 bases and 1 base respectively, with 6 bases between them. The V gene's germline CDR1 is SNHLY and CDR2 FYNNEI. The CDR3 DNA is TGTGCCAGCAGTGAAGCCGACGGGAACACTGAAGCTTTCTTT. Residues: CASSEADGNTEAFF.

This chain joins TRBV4-2 and TRBJ1-2; 7 nucleotides align to TRBD1. The V gene end was trimmed by 1 base and the J gene end by 2 bases; junction bases not matched to a gene: 4. From germline, CDR1 is LGHNA and CDR2 YNFKEQ. The CDR3 contains 15 residues. CDR3 bases: TGTGCCAGCAGCCAAGCTCCACAGGGGAACTATGGCTACACCTTC. Translated: CASSQAPQGNYGYTF.

This chain joins TRBV6-4 and TRBJ1-2; 7 nucleotides match TRBD1. The CDR3 spans 15 residues. With 5 bases clipped from V and 4 bases from J, the junction kept 10 bases outside the gene matches. The V gene's germline CDR1 is MRHNA and CDR2 SNTAGT. The CDR3 is CASSSDREGPYGYTF. The CDR3 bases are TGTGCCAGCAGTTCCGACAGGGAGGGCCCCTATGGCTACACCTTC.

The rearrangement uses TRBV7-3 and TRBJ2-3, with a possible D match to TRBD2 (5 bases). Germline V gene data show CDR1 as SGHTA and CDR2 as FQGTGA. The V and J ends lost 4 bases and 5 bases respectively, with 10 bases between them. This CDR3 is built from 13 residues. The CDR3 loop reads CASSSGLQDTQYF. The CDR3 DNA follows: TGTGCCAGCAGCTCCGGACTCCAAGATACGCAGTATTTT.

The chain joins TRBV5-1 to TRBJ2-7; 8 bases agree with TRBD2. From germline, CDR1 is SGHRS and CDR2 YFSETQ. J was trimmed by 4 bases and V by 0 bases; bases with no gene match: 3. This CDR3 has 14 amino acids. This chain's CDR3 is CASSLGGGNYEQYF. In DNA, the CDR3 is TGCGCCAGCAGCTTGGGCGGGGGGAATTACGAGCAGTACTTC. Full variable domain (outside the CDR3, taken from reference TRBV5-1 and TRBJ2-7): KAGVTQTPRYLIKTRGQQVTLSCSPISGHRSVSWYQQTPGQGLQFLFEYFSETQRNKGNFPGRFSGRQFSNSRSEMNVSTLELGDSALYLCASSLGGGNYEQYFGPGTRLTVT.

This clone has only one observation. The rearrangement joins TRBV3-1 (or the pseudogene TRBV3-2) to TRBJ2-3; possible D gene TRBD2, 6 bases. V lost 4 bases and J 7 bases, leaving 21 bases between the germline ends. This CDR3 has 16 residues. Germline CDR1 is LGHDT and CDR2 is YNNKEL (reference sequence). As DNA, the CDR3 is TGTGCCAGCAGCCGAGGGGCGGGATCCGACCCATATACGCAGTATTTT. Translated: CASSRGAGSDPYTQYF.

The chain is built from TRBV9 and TRBJ1-6, with 7 positions matching TRBD1. From germline, CDR1 is SGDLS and CDR2 YYNGEE. The CDR3 extends over 15 amino acids. V trimming: 0 bases; J trimming: 6 bases; junction bases outside the gene matches: 3. As DNA, the CDR3 is TGTGCCAGCAGCGTAGCTCCAGGGGGTAATTCACCCCTCCACTTT. Amino acid sequence: CASSVAPGGNSPLHF.

The chain uses TRBV5-1 and TRBJ1-5; D perhaps matches TRBD1 (6 bases). Germline loops: CDR1 SGHRS, CDR2 YFSETQ. Deletions cut 0 bases from V and 6 bases from J, with 10 bases between. The CDR3 has 14 residues. CDR3 residues: CASSLAGGGQPQHF. As DNA, the CDR3 is TGCGCCAGCAGCTTGGCGGGGGGCGGTCAGCCCCAGCATTTT.

This chain's CDR3 is CASSLGTGNSYNEQFF. CDR3 nucleotide sequence: TGCGCCAGCAGCCTAGGGACAGGGAACTCCTACAATGAGCAGTTCTTC. The J gene is TRBJ2-1, the V gene TRBV4-1, with 9 bases identical to TRBD1. Germline lookup yields CDR1 MGHRA and CDR2 YSYEKL. Trimming cost V 4 bases and J 0 bases; bases outside gene matches: 4. This CDR3 has 16 residues.

DNA for the CDR3: TGTGCCAGCTCACCCGAGAGGAACACTGAAGCTTTCTTT. It codes for CASSPERNTEAFF. The chain employs TRBV18 and TRBJ1-1, with D unclear. The ends were cut back, 3 bases at V and 1 base at J, with 6 bases in the middle. This CDR3 spans 13 amino acids. From germline, CDR1 is KGHSH and CDR2 LQKENI.

The count of this clone is one. This chain links TRBV3-1 (or the pseudogene TRBV3-2) with TRBJ2-2; no reliable D call. Trimming shortened V by 0 bases and J by 0 bases, and 11 bases separated the two germline ends. The CDR3 spans 17 residues. The V gene's germline CDR1 is LGHDT and CDR2 YNNKEL (reference sequence). DNA of the CDR3: TGTGCCAGCAGCCAAGATGTTGAGGCATCGAACACCGGGGAGCTGTTTTTT. Protein: CASSQDVEASNTGELFF.

This chain links TRBV28 with TRBJ1-5; 11 bases agree with TRBD1. CDR3 length: 16 amino acids. The germline CDR1 and CDR2 sequences are MDHEN and SYDVKM. Trimming took 6 bases from V and 4 from J; bases not matched to a gene: 8. The CDR3 spells CASSTRDRGWNQPQHF. Here the CDR3 DNA reads TGTGCCAGCAGCACCCGGGACAGGGGGTGGAATCAGCCCCAGCATTTT.

This sequence joins TRBV9 and TRBJ1-1, with D possibly TRBD1 on 5 matching bases. V was clipped by 2 bases and J by 3 bases, with 14 bases between them. Germline CDR1 SGDLS, CDR2 YYNGEE. CDR3 length: 15 residues. CDR3 DNA sequence: TGTGCCAGCAGCGTTCCGGGACGGGGGGACACTGAAGCTTTCTTT. Protein product: CASSVPGRGDTEAFF.

The chain uses TRBV25-1 and TRBJ1-3; TRBD1 is a possible D gene (5 bases). Trimming took 5 bases from V and 0 from J, leaving 14 bases between them. Germline V CDR1 and CDR2: MGHDK, SYGVNS. This CDR3 comprises 16 residues. Here the CDR3 DNA reads TGTGCCAGCAGTCGTTCGGGACTGAGCTCTGGAAACACCATATATTTT. Translated: CASSRSGLSSGNTIYF.

The chain joins TRBV19 to TRBJ1-1; unclear D gene. From germline, CDR1 is LNHDA and CDR2 SQIVND (reference sequence). The V and J ends lost 5 bases and 0 bases respectively, with 10 bases between them. CDR3 size: 14 residues. The CDR3 region is CASSEAPLNTEAFF. The CDR3 nucleotides read TGTGCCAGTAGTGAGGCGCCACTGAACACTGAAGCTTTCTTT.

CDR3 DNA sequence: TGCGCCAGCAGCTGGTCCTATGGCTCCTATAATTCACCCCTCCACTTT. This codes for CASSWSYGSYNSPLHF. The V call is TRBV5-1, the J call TRBJ1-6; D remains unclear. Trimming cost V 3 bases and J 0 bases, with 10 bases left between them. CDR1 SGHRS and CDR2 YFSETQ come from the germline V gene. The CDR3 runs to 16 residues.

This chain links TRBV19 with TRBJ1-2; D might be TRBD1 (6 bases). The germline CDR1 and CDR2 sequences are LNHDA and SQIVND (reference sequence). The CDR3 consists of 13 residues. V shed 5 bases and J shed 8 bases, with 15 bases lying between them. The CDR3 loop reads CASSPRQARGYTF. The CDR3 nucleotides are TGTGCCAGTAGTCCCCGACAGGCTAGGGGCTACACCTTC.

The chain is built from TRBV7-9 and TRBJ2-3; TRBD2 matches at 13 bases. The V gene's germline CDR1 is SEHNR and CDR2 FQNEAQ (reference sequence). The CDR3 spans 17 residues. With 5 bases clipped from V and 2 bases from J, the junction kept 7 bases outside the gene matches. The CDR3: CASSPGTSGTYTDTQYF. The DNA for the CDR3 is TGTGCCAGCAGCCCAGGGACTAGCGGGACCTACACAGATACGCAGTATTTT.

CDR3 sequence reads: CASSIGSRTSGRGEQYF. For the CDR3, the DNA is TGTGCCAGTAGTATAGGGTCTAGGACTAGCGGGAGAGGCGAGCAGTACTTC. The chain carries TRBV19 and TRBJ2-7; 13 nucleotides match TRBD2. V lost 1 base, J lost 6 bases, and 9 bases stayed unmatched. The CDR3 extends over 17 amino acids. In germline, CDR1 is LNHDA, CDR2 SQIVND (reference sequence).

The V and J genes are TRBV18 and TRBJ2-7; D remains ambiguous. CDR3 length equals 13 residues. CDR1 and CDR2 (germline): KGHSH, LQKENI. V was clipped by 6 bases and J by 7 bases, with 16 bases between them. CDR3 amino acids: CASSPQARAEQYF. In DNA form, the CDR3 reads TGTGCCAGCTCTCCCCAGGCCCGGGCTGAGCAGTACTTC. Supplemented by reference TRBV18 and TRBJ2-7, the full variable domain reads NAGVMQNPRHLVRRRGQEARLRCSPMKGHSHVYWYRQLPEEGLKFMVYLQKENIIDESGMPKERFSAEFPKEGPSILRIQQVVRGDSAAYFCASSPQARAEQYFGPGTRLTVT.